This TCR beta chain was recovered during a study of T-cell reconstitution after alpha-beta-depleted transplantation in children. Study-level results: By one year post-transplant, T-cell counts and diversity largely arose from T cells that were newly produced.

The CDR3 contains 14 residues. Only a few counts were recorded for this clonotype. Its target is unknown. The junction does not match germline at one end; this may be a read error. This sample's TCRbeta library carried unique molecular identifier barcodes. TCRdb reprocessed the PCR reads with MiXCR, giving one entry per CDR3 protein. This repertoire shows over 100,000 distinct CDR3 sequences, under 7% found once; its top ten account for more than 5.5%. The gene calls are TRBV12-3 or TRBV12-4 and TRBJ1-5; D remains ambiguous. Sequences were derived from PBMCs, mostly from graft donor cells, sampled 60 days after TCRalphabeta/CD19-depleted stem cell transplant. This receptor was identified in a female patient aged 2-15 years who had a stem cell transplant for Fanconi anemia, so the T cells may come from the graft donor. DNA of the CDR3: TGTGCCAGCAGGCCCTTGGGAAGCAGTCAGCCCCAGCATTTT. Its translation: CASRPLGSSQPQHF.